This T cell receptor (beta chain) was captured by sequencing in a study of brain metastases from non-small cell lung cancer. This table comes from immunoSEQ multiplex PCR, and its TCRdb copy is limited to in-frame clones, with some not included. The data hold roughly 3,000 clones, with about 79% observed a single time. The germline V gene encodes CDR1 MNHEY and CDR2 SMNVEV (reference sequence). This CDR3 has 16 amino acids. Trimming removed 3 bases from V and 7 bases from J; junction bases left unmatched: 10. This TCR came from a donor over 35 with non-small cell lung cancer. The V gene is TRBV27, the J gene TRBJ2-1; 9 positions match TRBD1. Material for sequencing was primary lung tumor tissue. CDR3 DNA sequence: TGTGCCAGCAGTTTGGAGGTGGGGACAGGGAAAAATGAGCAGTTCTTC. This translates into CASSLEVGTGKNEQFF.